Sequencing of this T cell receptor (beta chain) was carried out in a study of control samples from healthy donors and cancer patients. Looked up from germline, CDR1 is LGHNA and CDR2 is YNFKEQ. The CDR3 spans 16 residues. Trimming took off 4 bases at V and 5 bases at J, with 18 bases between the two ends. TCRdb's table, derived via immunoSEQ multiplex PCR, lists solely in-frame clones and lacks some. This table has about 150,000 clones, approximately 93% appearing once. Sequencing input: blood. The receptor's source is a woman between 35 and 50 years old in good health. This chain connects TRBV4-2 to TRBJ2-1; D is possibly TRBD1 (6 bases). The CDR3 loop is CASSLESGQSNNEQFF. Written as DNA, the CDR3 is TGTGCCAGCAGCCTCGAGAGTGGACAGTCTAACAATGAGCAGTTCTTC.